A single TCR beta chain is shown here with its context. This specimen comes from a study of T cell responses to AZD1222 COVID-19 vaccine. Sequencing used immunoSEQ multiplex PCR; TCRdb keeps in-frame clones, though not all of them. The table shows about 150,000 clones, with over 90% occurring only once. The sequences come from peripheral blood, collected on day 0 of AZD1222 vaccination. The sequence was obtained from an adult in good health.

The CDR3 region is CAWSSGADSYNEQFF. CDR3 nucleotides: TGTGCCTGGAGTTCAGGTGCGGACTCCTACAATGAGCAGTTCTTC. J is TRBJ2-1 and V is TRBV30, with unresolved D. CDR3 size: 15 residues. CDR1 and CDR2 from the germline V gene are GTSNPN and SVGIG (reference sequence). V was clipped by 2 bases and J by 0 bases, with 11 bases between them. The whole variable domain, remainder taken from reference TRBV30 and TRBJ2-1, is SQTIHQWPATLVQPVGSPLSLECTVEGTSNPNLYWYRQAAGRGLQLLFYSVGIGQISSEVPQNLSASRPQDRQFILSSKKLLLSDSGFYLCAWSSGADSYNEQFFGPGTRLTVL.